The T cell receptor (beta chain) under discussion was sequenced for a study of blood T cell repertoires in COVID-19. The protocol was immunoSEQ multiplex PCR, while the TCRdb copy is restricted to in-frame clones and leaves out a portion. Of around 160,000 clones in the sample, roughly 90% are singletons; the top ten hold 4%. This clone came up once. This TCR was sampled from a woman aged 40 to 50 who had been exposed to COVID-19. Source material: PBMCs or T cells enriched from blood (not recorded which).

CDR3 sequence reads: CASRLGLAGRSGPGETQYF. CDR3 in DNA: TGTGCCAGCAGACTGGGACTAGCGGGGCGGTCGGGTCCTGGGGAGACCCAGTACTTC. The rearrangement joins TRBV7-8 to TRBJ2-5, with TRBD2 matching over 13 bases. CDR3 length equals 19 residues. Germline V gene data show CDR1 as SGHVS and CDR2 as FQNEAQ. With 6 bases clipped from V and 5 bases from J, the junction kept 18 bases outside the gene matches.